The clone carrying this T cell receptor (beta chain) was seen repeatedly, ten times or more. The length of the CDR3 is 15 residues. Between the trimmed V and J ends, which lost 5 bases and 6 bases, there was a span of 17 bases. The germline V gene has CDR1 MDHEN and CDR2 SYDVKM. Construction of TCR beta libraries relied on iRepertoire HTBI primers and on Arm-PCR targeting CDR3 regions. TCRdb redid the calling of the multiplex PCR reads with MiXCR, one entry per CDR3 protein. The sample carries fewer than 550,000 distinct CDR3 sequences, over 15% recorded once. The sample originates from a study of regulatory T cells in long-lasting Graves disease. Time point reported: newly diagnosed GD, antithyroid drugs for less than 3 months. RNA extracted from PBMCs served as the sequencing template. Graves' disease diagnosis followed American Thyroid Association guidelines. In addition, the sample was reused for a study of T cells in Graves' hyperthyroidism and ophthalmopathy. That paper notes: Hyperthyroidism in the patients, aged 18 to 65, was newly diagnosed and under 2 months in duration. Separating ophthalmopathy from stable hyperthyroidism was achieved by a 13 V-J model.

V gene TRBV28 combines with J gene TRBJ1-5; unclear D gene. Specimen: peripheral blood mononuclear cells (PBMCs), collected at new diagnosis, from a patient treated with antithyroid drugs. The TCR sequence derives from a woman aged 18-29 years with Graves disease. CDR3 residues: CASSPPPRLGQPQHF. As DNA, the CDR3 is TGTGCCAGCAGTCCCCCGCCGAGGTTGGGTCAGCCCCAGCATTTT.